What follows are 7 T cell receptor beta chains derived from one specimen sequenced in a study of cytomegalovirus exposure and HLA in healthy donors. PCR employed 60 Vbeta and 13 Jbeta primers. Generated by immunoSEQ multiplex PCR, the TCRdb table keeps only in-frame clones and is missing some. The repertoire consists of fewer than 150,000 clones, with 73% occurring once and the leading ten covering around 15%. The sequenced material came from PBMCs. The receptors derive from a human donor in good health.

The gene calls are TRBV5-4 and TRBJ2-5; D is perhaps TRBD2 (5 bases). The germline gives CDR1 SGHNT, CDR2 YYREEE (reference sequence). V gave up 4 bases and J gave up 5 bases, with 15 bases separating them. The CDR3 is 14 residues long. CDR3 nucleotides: TGTGCCAGCAGCGCCGGGATCGGAGCGGAGACCCAGTACTTC. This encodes CASSAGIGAETQYF. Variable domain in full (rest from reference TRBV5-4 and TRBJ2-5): ETGVTQSPTHLIKTRGQQVTLRCSSQSGHNTVSWYQQALGQGPQFIFQYYREEENGRGNFPPRFSGLQFPNYSSELNVNALELDDSALYLCASSAGIGAETQYFGPGTRLLVL.

The CDR3 DNA sequence: TGTGCCAGCAGTGGAGTAGCGGGAGGAGGCAATGAGCAGTTCTTC. This sequence encodes CASSGVAGGGNEQFF. The chain uses TRBV6-4 and TRBJ2-1; 10 nucleotides agree with TRBD2. The CDR3 sequence is 15 residues long. Losses at the gene ends were 4 bases for V and 6 bases for J; bases not matched to a gene: 6. The V gene's germline CDR1 is MRHNA and CDR2 SNTAGT.

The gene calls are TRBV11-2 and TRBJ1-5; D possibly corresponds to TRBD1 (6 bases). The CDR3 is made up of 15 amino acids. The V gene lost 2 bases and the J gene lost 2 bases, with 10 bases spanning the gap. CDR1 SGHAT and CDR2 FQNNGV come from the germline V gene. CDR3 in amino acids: CASSLIGGGNQPQHF. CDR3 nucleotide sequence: TGTGCCAGCAGCTTAATAGGGGGAGGCAATCAGCCCCAGCATTTT. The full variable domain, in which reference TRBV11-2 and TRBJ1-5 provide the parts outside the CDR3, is EAGVAQSPRYKIIEKRQSVAFWCNPISGHATLYWYQQILGQGPKLLIQFQNNGVVDDSQLPKDRFSAERLKGVDSTLKIQPAKLEDSAVYLCASSLIGGGNQPQHFGDGTRLSIL.

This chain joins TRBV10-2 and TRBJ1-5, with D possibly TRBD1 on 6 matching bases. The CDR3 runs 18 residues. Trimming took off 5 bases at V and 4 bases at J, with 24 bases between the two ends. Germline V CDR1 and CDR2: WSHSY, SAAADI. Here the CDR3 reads CASSTRRGGISDNQPQHF. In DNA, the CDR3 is TGCGCCAGCAGTACCAGAAGGGGGGGGATATCGGATAATCAGCCCCAGCATTTT.

The CDR3 sequence is CASSSREIVLDNEQFF. CDR3 bases: TGCGCCAGCAGTTCCCGGGAAATCGTACTTGACAATGAGCAGTTCTTC. The chain joins TRBV5-1 to TRBJ2-1; possibly TRBD2 for D (5 bases). Trimming removed 5 bases from V and 5 bases from J, with 20 bases in between. The CDR3 extends over 16 amino acids. From germline, CDR1 is SGHRS and CDR2 YFSETQ.

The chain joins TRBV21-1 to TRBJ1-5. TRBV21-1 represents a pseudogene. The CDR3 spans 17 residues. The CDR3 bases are TGTGCCGGAGAGGTGGGGACTTACAAAGGGGTTAATCAGCCCCAGCATTTT. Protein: CAGEVGTYKGVNQPQHF.

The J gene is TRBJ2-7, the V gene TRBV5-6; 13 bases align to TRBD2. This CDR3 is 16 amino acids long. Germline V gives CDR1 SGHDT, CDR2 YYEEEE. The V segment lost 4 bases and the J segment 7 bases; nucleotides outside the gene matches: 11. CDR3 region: CASSLQGLAGAGEQYF. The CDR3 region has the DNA TGTGCCAGCAGCCTACAAGGACTAGCGGGAGCAGGAGAGCAGTACTTC.